The entry that follows covers one T cell receptor beta chain sequence. Its antigen is currently unknown. The record originates from a study of blood T cells in healthy people across ages. Notes on the study in general: A roughly linear age-dependent decrease characterized TCR beta diversity per million T cells. Relative to aged donors, long-lived donors carried more naive CD4+ cells and displayed higher diversity.

Primers used in a second PCR of roughly 7 to 12 cycles were a sample-barcoded 5' primer and a J-beta primer mix. Each cDNA molecule received a tag from a template-switch adaptor that had 12 random nucleotides. From the 5' RACE reads, TCRdb called clonotypes with MiXCR, one entry per CDR3 protein. This sample has around 1.7 million distinct CDR3 sequences, with 28% found just once. The CDR3 runs 14 residues. The V gene end was trimmed by 6 bases and the J gene end by 5 bases; junction bases not matched to a gene: 9. CDR1 DFQATT and CDR2 SNEGSKA come from the germline V gene (reference sequence). Sequencing was carried out using blood. V gene TRBV20-1 combines with J gene TRBJ2-1; 8 nucleotides align to TRBD2. The clonotype was recovered from a woman aged 25 to 39 in good health. The CDR3 loop reads CSAPSGGANNEQFF. In nucleotides, the CDR3 is TGCAGTGCCCCGTCGGGGGGGGCCAACAATGAGCAGTTCTTC.